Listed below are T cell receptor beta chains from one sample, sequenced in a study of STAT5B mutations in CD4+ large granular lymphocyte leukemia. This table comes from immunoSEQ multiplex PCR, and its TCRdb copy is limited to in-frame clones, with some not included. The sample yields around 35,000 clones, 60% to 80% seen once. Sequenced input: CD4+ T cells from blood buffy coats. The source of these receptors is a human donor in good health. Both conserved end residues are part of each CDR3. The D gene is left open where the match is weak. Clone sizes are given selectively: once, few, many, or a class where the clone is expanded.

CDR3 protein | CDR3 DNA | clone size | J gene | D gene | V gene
CASSMGPGSQTGELFF | TGCGCCAGCAGCATGGGGCCCGGGAGTCAGACCGGGGAGCTGTTTTTT | NA | TRBJ2-2 | NA | TRBV5-1
CASSSPDRADHEQYF | TGTGCCAGCAGCAGTCCCGACAGGGCCGACCACGAGCAGTACTTC | once | TRBJ2-7 | TRBD1 | TRBV6-6
CASRETGGDPNTEAFF | TGTGCCAGCAGAGAAACAGGGGGTGATCCGAACACTGAAGCTTTCTTT | NA | TRBJ1-1 | TRBD1 | TRBV6-6
CASRGGPHTEAFF | TGTGCCAGCAGAGGGGGGCCCCACACTGAAGCTTTCTTT | NA | TRBJ1-1 | NA | TRBV6-5
CASSRRQSGSYEQYF | TGCGCCAGCAGCCGCCGACAGTCTGGCTCCTACGAGCAGTACTTC | few | TRBJ2-7 | NA | TRBV4-1
CASSNRGNNEKLFF | TGCGCCAGCAGTAACAGGGGAAATAATGAAAAACTGTTTTTT | NA | TRBJ1-4 | TRBD1 | TRBV5-1
CASSPGLLPDTQYF | TGTGCCAGCAGCCCGGGGCTGCTCCCAGATACGCAGTATTTT | NA | TRBJ2-3 | NA | TRBV7-9
CSVEDRRGVYGYTF | TGCAGCGTTGAAGATCGCAGGGGGGTCTATGGCTACACCTTC | NA | TRBJ1-2 | TRBD1 | TRBV29-1
CAILRRQDTEAFF | TGTGCCATCTTGAGGCGGCAGGACACTGAAGCTTTCTTT | few | TRBJ1-1 | NA | TRBV10-3
CSAPLDYEQFF | TGCAGTGCCCCACTAGACTATGAGCAGTTCTTC | NA | TRBJ2-1 | NA | TRBV20-1
CASRGASGGSKNIQYF | TGTGCCAGCAGAGGAGCTAGCGGGGGTTCCAAAAACATTCAGTACTTC | NA | TRBJ2-4 | TRBD2 | TRBV6-6
CASSSPGSAVNTEAFF | TGTGCCAGCAGTTCCCCCGGGAGCGCGGTGAACACTGAAGCTTTCTTT | NA | TRBJ1-1 | NA | TRBV6-5
CASSLTGREQYF | TGTGCCAGCAGTCTGACAGGGCGCGAGCAGTACTTC | once | TRBJ2-7 | TRBD1 | TRBV7-2
CASRTDRVAGNTIYF | TGTGCCAGCAGAACTGACAGGGTGGCTGGAAACACCATATATTTT | once | TRBJ1-3 | TRBD1 | TRBV6-5
CATSREAAGYSNQPQHF | TGTGCCACCAGCAGAGAGGCGGCCGGTTATAGCAATCAGCCCCAGCATTTT | NA | TRBJ1-5 | NA | TRBV15
CASSVLLAGVTGELFF | TGTGCCAGCAGCGTACTATTAGCGGGAGTTACCGGGGAGCTGTTTTTT | NA | TRBJ2-2 | TRBD2 | TRBV9
CASSLATEETQYF | TGTGCCAGCAGCTTAGCGACAGAAGAGACCCAGTACTTC | NA | TRBJ2-5 | NA | TRBV7-6
CASSLDIVSRLVAGERGETQYF | TGCGCCAGCAGCTTGGATATAGTGTCGCGTTTGGTAGCGGGGGAGCGCGGGGAGACCCAGTACTTC | NA | TRBJ2-5 | TRBD2 | TRBV5-1
CASSRATGVNTEAFF | TGCGCCAGCAGCCGGGCAACAGGGGTGAACACTGAAGCTTTCTTT | few | TRBJ1-1 | TRBD1 | TRBV4-3
CSVEGTGALLGVETQYF | TGCAGCGTTGAAGGGACAGGGGCTCTATTGGGCGTCGAGACCCAGTACTTC | NA | TRBJ2-5 | TRBD1 | TRBV29-1
CASSPDRILRSPLHF | TGTGCCAGCAGCCCGGACAGGATACTCCGTTCACCCCTCCACTTT | NA | TRBJ1-6 | TRBD1 | TRBV27
CASSLAGAETQYF | TGTGCCAGCAGCTTGGCAGGGGCAGAGACCCAGTACTTC | NA | TRBJ2-5 | NA | TRBV5-4
CASSKETSGQNNEQFF | TGTGCCAGCAGCAAAGAGACCTCGGGACAGAACAATGAGCAGTTCTTC | NA | TRBJ2-1 | NA | TRBV21-1
CASSSGTGAHPGGYTF | TGCGCCAGCAGCTCCGGGACAGGGGCCCATCCTGGAGGCTACACCTTC | NA | TRBJ1-2 | TRBD1 | TRBV4-1
CAIRPVSEVNTQYF | TGTGCCATCAGGCCAGTATCGGAAGTGAATACGCAGTATTTT | NA | TRBJ2-3 | NA | TRBV10-3
CASSRQGNYGYTF | TGTGCCAGCAGCCGCCAGGGGAACTATGGCTACACCTTC | NA | TRBJ1-2 | NA | TRBV6-5
CATRDSGGQPQHF | TGTGCCACCAGGGACTCCGGAGGTCAGCCCCAGCATTTT | NA | TRBJ1-5 | NA | TRBV15
CASSTGTGVSYEQYF | TGCGCCAGCAGCACCGGGACAGGGGTTTCCTACGAGCAGTACTTC | NA | TRBJ2-7 | TRBD1 | TRBV5-1
CASSPRLTTGELFF | TGTGCCAGCTCACCCAGACTAACCACCGGGGAGCTGTTTTTT | few | TRBJ2-2 | NA | TRBV18
CASSPTQDTMGYTF | TGTGCCAGCTCACCAACCCAGGACACTATGGGCTACACCTTC | few | TRBJ1-2 | NA | TRBV18
CASSGSNRASYNEQFF | TGCGCCAGCAGTGGGTCTAACAGGGCATCATACAATGAGCAGTTCTTC | NA | TRBJ2-1 | NA | TRBV10-2